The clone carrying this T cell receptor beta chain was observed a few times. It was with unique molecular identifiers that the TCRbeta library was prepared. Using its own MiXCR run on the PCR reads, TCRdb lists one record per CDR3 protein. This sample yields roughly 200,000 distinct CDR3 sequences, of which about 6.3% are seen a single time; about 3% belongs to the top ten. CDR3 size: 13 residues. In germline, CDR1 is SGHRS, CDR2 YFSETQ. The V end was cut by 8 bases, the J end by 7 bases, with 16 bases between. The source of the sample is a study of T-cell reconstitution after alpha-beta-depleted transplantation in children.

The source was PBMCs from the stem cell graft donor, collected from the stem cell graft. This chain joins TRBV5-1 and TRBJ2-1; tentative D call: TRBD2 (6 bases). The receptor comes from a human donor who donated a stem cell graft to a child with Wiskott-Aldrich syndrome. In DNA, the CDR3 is TGCGCCAGTAAAAGCGCCGGGAGAAATGAGCAGTTCTTC. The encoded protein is CASKSAGRNEQFF.